The sequence of this T cell receptor beta chain was determined in a study of cytomegalovirus exposure and HLA in healthy donors. Trimming pared 2 bases from V and 6 bases from J, leaving 13 bases between. This CDR3 contains 14 residues. Germline V CDR1 and CDR2: SGDLS, YYNGEE. PCR employed 60 Vbeta and 13 Jbeta primers. Assay used: immunoSEQ multiplex PCR; TCRdb lists only in-frame clones, some missing. This sample yields roughly 130,000 clones, of which approximately 74% are seen a single time; around 6.6% belongs to the top ten. This clone has just a few counts. Its antigen is undetermined. Regarding donors, all were healthy bone marrow donors. The study's findings and limits: Among TCR sequences, most were rare, though some public TCRs appeared in many donors. A prior analysis recorded that most TCR beta V segments were productive about 87% or about 30% of the time. The study recorded about 160 TCR beta chains that were cytomegalovirus-associated.

The sample consisted of PBMCs. The receptor's source is a man aged 35-49 years in good health and CMV-seropositive. The chain joins TRBV9 to TRBJ2-3; a weak D match, TRBD2 (5 bases). This CDR3 is CASSVKGWEDTQYF. The CDR3 coding sequence is TGTGCCAGCAGCGTGAAAGGGTGGGAGGATACGCAGTATTTT.